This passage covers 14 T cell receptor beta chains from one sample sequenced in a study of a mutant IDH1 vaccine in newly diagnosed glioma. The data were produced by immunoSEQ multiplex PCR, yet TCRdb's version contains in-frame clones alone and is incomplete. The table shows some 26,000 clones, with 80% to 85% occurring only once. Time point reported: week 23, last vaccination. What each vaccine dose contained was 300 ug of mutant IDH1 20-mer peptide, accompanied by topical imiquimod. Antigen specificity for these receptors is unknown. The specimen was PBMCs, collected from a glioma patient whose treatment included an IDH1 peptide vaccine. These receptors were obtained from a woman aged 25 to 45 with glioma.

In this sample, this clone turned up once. The DNA for the CDR3 is TGTGCCAGCAGTTACGGTGGGGCGGGACTAGCGGCGCAGTATTTT. It is translated as CASSYGGAGLAAQYF. The chain uses TRBV6-5 and TRBJ2-3, with 11 bases aligning to TRBD2. CDR3 length: 15 residues. CDR1 is MNHEY, CDR2 SVGAGI, per germline. V shed 2 bases and J 10 bases; nucleotides not matched to a gene: 8.

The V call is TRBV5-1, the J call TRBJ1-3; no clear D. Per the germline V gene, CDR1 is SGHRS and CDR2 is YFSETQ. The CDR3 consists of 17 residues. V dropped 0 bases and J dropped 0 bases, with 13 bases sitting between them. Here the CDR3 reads CASSLEADRSSGNTIYF. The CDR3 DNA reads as TGCGCCAGCAGCTTGGAGGCAGACCGAAGCTCTGGAAACACCATATATTTT.

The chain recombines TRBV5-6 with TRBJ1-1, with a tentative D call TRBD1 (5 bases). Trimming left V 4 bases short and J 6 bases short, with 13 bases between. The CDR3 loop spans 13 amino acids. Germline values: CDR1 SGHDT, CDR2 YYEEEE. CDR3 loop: CASSHVGRPEAFF. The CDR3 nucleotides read TGTGCCAGCAGCCATGTGGGGCGGCCTGAAGCTTTCTTT. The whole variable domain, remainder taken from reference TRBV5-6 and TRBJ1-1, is DAGVTQSPTHLIKTRGQQVTLRCSPKSGHDTVSWYQQALGQGPQFIFQYYEEEERQRGNFPDRFSGHQFPNYSSELNVNALLLGDSALYLCASSHVGRPEAFFGQGTRLTVV.

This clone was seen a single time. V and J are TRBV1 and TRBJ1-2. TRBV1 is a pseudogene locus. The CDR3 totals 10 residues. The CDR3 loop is CVRKTYGYTF. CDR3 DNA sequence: TGCGTGCGAAAGACCTATGGCTACACCTTC.

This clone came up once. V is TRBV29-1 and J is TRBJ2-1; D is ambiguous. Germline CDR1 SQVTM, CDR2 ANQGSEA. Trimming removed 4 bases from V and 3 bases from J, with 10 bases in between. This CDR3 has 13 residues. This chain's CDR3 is CSVGFSHYNEQFF. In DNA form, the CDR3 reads TGCAGCGTTGGGTTCAGCCACTACAATGAGCAGTTCTTC.

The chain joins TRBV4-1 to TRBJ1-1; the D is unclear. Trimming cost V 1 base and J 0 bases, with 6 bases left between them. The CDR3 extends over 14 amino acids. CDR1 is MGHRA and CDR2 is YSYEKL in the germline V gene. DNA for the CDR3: TGCGCCAGCAGCCAAGTCCGGGTGAACACTGAAGCTTTCTTT. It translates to CASSQVRVNTEAFF.

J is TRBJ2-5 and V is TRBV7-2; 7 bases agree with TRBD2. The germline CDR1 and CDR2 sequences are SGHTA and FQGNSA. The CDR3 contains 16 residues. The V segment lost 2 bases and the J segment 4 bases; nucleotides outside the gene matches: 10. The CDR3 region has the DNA TGTGCCAGCAGCTTAAGTGGACTAGGGGTCGGAGAGACCCAGTACTTC. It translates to CASSLSGLGVGETQYF.

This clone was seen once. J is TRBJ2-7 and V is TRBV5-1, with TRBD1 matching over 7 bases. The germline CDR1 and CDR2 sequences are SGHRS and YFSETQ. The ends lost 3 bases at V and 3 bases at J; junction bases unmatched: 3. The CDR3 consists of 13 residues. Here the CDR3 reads CASSSWTGYEQYF. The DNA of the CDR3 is TGCGCCAGCAGCTCCTGGACAGGCTACGAGCAGTACTTC.

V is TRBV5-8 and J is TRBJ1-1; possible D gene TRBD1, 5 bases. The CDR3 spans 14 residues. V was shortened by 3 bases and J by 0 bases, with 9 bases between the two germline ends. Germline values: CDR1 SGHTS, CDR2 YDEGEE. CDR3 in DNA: TGTGCCAGCAGCTCCGGACAAATGAACACTGAAGCTTTCTTT. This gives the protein CASSSGQMNTEAFF.

CDR3 residues: CASSLDIIWGYTF. CDR3 DNA sequence: TGTGCCAGCAGCTTGGACATTATCTGGGGCTACACCTTC. This chain joins TRBV7-8 and TRBJ1-2; the D gene is possibly TRBD1 (5 bases). Trimming shortened V by 3 bases and J by 8 bases, and 13 bases separated the two germline ends. This CDR3 region has 13 residues. Per the germline V gene, CDR1 is SGHVS and CDR2 is FQNEAQ. Full variable domain (outside the CDR3, taken from reference TRBV7-8 and TRBJ1-2): GAGVSQSPRYKVAKRGQDVALRCDPISGHVSLFWYQQALGQGPEFLTYFQNEAQLDKSGLPSDRFFAERPEGSVSTLKIQRTQQEDSAVYLCASSLDIIWGYTFGSGTRLTVV.

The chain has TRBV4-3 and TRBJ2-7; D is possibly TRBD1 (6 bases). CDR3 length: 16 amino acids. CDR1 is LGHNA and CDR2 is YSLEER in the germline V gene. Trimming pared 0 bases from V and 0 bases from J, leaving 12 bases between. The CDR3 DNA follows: TGCGCCAGCAGCCAAGATGCAGGGGCAAGCTCCTACGAGCAGTACTTC. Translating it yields CASSQDAGASSYEQYF.

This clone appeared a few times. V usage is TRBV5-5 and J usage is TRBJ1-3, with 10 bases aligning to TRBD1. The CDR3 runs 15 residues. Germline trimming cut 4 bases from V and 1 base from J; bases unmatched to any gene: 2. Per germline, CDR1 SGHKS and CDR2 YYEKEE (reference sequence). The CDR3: CASSTDRGSGNTIYF. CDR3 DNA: TGTGCCAGCAGCACGGACAGGGGGTCTGGAAACACCATATATTTT.

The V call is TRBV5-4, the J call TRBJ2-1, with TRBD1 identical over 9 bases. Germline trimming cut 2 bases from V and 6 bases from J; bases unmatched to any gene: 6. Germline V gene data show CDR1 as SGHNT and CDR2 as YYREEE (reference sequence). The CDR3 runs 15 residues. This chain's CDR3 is CASSFPTGGVNEQFF. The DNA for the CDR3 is TGTGCCAGCAGCTTCCCGACAGGGGGGGTCAATGAGCAGTTCTTC.

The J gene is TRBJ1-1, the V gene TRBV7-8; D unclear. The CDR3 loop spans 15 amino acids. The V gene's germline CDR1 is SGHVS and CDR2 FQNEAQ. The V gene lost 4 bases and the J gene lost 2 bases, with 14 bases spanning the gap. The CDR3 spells CASSSEVTANTEAFF. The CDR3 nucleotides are TGTGCCAGCAGCTCCGAAGTGACGGCTAACACTGAAGCTTTCTTT. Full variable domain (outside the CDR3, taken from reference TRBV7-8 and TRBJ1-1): GAGVSQSPRYKVAKRGQDVALRCDPISGHVSLFWYQQALGQGPEFLTYFQNEAQLDKSGLPSDRFFAERPEGSVSTLKIQRTQQEDSAVYLCASSSEVTANTEAFFGQGTRLTVV.